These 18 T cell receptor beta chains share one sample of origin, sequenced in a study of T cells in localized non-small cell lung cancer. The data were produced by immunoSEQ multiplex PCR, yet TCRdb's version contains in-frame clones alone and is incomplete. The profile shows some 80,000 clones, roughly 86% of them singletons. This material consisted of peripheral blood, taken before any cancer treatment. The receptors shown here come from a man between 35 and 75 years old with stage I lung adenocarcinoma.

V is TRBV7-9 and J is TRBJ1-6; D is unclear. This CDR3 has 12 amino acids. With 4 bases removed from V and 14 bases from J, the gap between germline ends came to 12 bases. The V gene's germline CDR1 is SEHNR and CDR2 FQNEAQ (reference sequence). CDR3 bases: TGTGCCAGCAGCTCCGGTCCTGAGGCCCTCCACTTT. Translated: CASSSGPEALHF.

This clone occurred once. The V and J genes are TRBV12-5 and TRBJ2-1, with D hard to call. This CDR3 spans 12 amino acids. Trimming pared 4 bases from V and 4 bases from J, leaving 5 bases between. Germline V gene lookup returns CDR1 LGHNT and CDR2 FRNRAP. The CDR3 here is CASGSGYNEQFF. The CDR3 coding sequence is TGTGCTAGTGGTTCAGGTTACAATGAGCAGTTCTTC.

The CDR3 coding sequence is TGTGCCAGCAGCGTAGACGGGAGGAGCTCTGGAAACACCATATATTTT. Translated, it gives CASSVDGRSSGNTIYF. J is TRBJ1-3 and V is TRBV9, with D unresolved. CDR1 is SGDLS and CDR2 is YYNGEE in the germline V gene. CDR3 length: 16 residues. The V end was cut by 0 bases, the J end by 0 bases, with 10 bases between.

Here the CDR3 reads CASSPYGTLRTSYGYTF. The CDR3 region has the DNA TGTGCCAGTAGTCCTTACGGGACATTGAGAACTAGCTATGGCTACACCTTC. The chain recombines TRBV19 with TRBJ1-2, with TRBD1 as a possible D gene (6 bases). The CDR3 extends over 17 amino acids. Germline-derived CDR1 and CDR2 are LNHDA and SQIVND (reference sequence). V lost 5 bases, J lost 4 bases, and 23 bases lay in between.

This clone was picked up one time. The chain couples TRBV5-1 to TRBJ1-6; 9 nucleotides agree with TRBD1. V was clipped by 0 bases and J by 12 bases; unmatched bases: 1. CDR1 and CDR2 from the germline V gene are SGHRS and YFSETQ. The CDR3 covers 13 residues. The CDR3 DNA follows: TGCGCCAGCAGCTTGGGACAGGGGGAACCCCTCCACTTT. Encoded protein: CASSLGQGEPLHF.

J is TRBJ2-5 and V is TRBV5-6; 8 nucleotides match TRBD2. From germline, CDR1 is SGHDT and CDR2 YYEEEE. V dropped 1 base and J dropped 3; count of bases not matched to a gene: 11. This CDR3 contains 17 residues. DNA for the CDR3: TGTGCCAGCAGCTTGCTTGGGAGGCGGGGGGTGAAAGAGACCCAGTACTTC. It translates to CASSLLGRRGVKETQYF.

CDR3 in DNA: TGTGCCAGCTCCCCTAGCGGGGCACTCCAAGAGACCCAGTACTTC. Translating it yields CASSPSGALQETQYF. This rearrangement joins TRBV18 to TRBJ2-5; the match to TRBD2 covers 9 bases. V gave up 6 bases and J gave up 1 base; unmatched junction bases: 6. The germline CDR1 and CDR2 sequences are KGHSH and LQKENI. The CDR3 runs to 15 residues. The whole variable domain, remainder taken from reference TRBV18 and TRBJ2-5, is NAGVMQNPRHLVRRRGQEARLRCSPMKGHSHVYWYRQLPEEGLKFMVYLQKENIIDESGMPKERFSAEFPKEGPSILRIQQVVRGDSAAYFCASSPSGALQETQYFGPGTRLLVL.

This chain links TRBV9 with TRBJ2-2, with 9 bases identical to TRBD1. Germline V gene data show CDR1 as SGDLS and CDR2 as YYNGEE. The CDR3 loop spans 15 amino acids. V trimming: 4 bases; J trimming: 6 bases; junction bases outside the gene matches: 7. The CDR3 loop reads CASSTRQGEAGELFF. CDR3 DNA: TGTGCCAGCAGCACTCGACAGGGGGAGGCCGGGGAGCTGTTTTTT.

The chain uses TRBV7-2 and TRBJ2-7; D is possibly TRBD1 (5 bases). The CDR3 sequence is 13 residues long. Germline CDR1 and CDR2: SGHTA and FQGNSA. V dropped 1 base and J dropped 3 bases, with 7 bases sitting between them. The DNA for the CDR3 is TGTGCCAGCAGCTTAGGACAGAACTACGAGCAGTACTTC. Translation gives CASSLGQNYEQYF.

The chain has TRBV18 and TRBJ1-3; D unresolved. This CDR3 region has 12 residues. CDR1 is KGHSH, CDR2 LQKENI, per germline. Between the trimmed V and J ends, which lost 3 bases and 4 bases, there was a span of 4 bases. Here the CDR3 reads CASSPQGNTIYF. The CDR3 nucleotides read TGTGCCAGCTCACCGCAGGGAAACACCATATATTTT.

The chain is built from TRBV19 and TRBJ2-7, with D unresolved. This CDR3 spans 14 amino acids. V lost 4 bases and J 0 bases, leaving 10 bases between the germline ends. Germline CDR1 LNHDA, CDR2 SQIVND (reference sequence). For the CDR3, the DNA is TGTGCCAGTAGTAGTAGGGCAGTCTCCTACGAGCAGTACTTC. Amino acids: CASSSRAVSYEQYF.

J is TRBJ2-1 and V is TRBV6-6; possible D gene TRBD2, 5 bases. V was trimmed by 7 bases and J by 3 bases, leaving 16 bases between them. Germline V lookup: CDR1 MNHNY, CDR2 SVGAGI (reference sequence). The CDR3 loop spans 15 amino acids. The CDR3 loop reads CASTLRAGSYNEQFF. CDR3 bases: TGTGCCAGCACTCTACGGGCGGGTAGCTACAATGAGCAGTTCTTC.

CDR3 residues: CASSYSGQEQFF. The DNA for the CDR3 is TGTGCCAGCAGTTACTCGGGACAGGAGCAGTTCTTC. The rearrangement joins TRBV6-5 to TRBJ2-1; 7 nucleotides line up with TRBD1. The V segment lost 0 bases and the J segment 10 bases; nucleotides outside the gene matches: 0. Germline values: CDR1 MNHEY, CDR2 SVGAGI. The CDR3 consists of 12 residues.

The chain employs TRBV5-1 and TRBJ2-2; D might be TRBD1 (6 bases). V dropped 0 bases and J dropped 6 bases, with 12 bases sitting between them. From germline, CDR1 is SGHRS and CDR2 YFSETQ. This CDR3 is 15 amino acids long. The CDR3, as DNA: TGCGCCAGCAGCTTGGAGGGCAGGGGCGCCGGGGAGCTGTTTTTT. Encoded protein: CASSLEGRGAGELFF. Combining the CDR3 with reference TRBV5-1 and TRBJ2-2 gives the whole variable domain KAGVTQTPRYLIKTRGQQVTLSCSPISGHRSVSWYQQTPGQGLQFLFEYFSETQRNKGNFPGRFSGRQFSNSRSEMNVSTLELGDSALYLCASSLEGRGAGELFFGEGSRLTVL.

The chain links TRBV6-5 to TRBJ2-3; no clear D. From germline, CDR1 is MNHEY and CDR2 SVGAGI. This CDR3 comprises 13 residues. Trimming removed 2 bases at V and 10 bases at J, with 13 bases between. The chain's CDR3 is CASSYTLTGSQYF. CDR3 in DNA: TGTGCCAGCAGTTACACCTTGACTGGATCGCAGTATTTT.

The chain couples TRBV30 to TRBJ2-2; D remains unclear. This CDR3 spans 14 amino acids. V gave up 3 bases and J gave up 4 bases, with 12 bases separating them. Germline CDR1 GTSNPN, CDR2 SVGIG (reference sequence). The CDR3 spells CAWSPFSVTGELFF. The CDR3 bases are TGTGCCTGGAGCCCTTTTTCTGTCACCGGGGAGCTGTTTTTT.

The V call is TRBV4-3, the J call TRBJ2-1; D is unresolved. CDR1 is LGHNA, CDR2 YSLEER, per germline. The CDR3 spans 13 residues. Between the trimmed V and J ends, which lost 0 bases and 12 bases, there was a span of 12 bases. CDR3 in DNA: TGCGCCAGCAGCCAAGATCATAGACGCGGGCAGTTCTTC. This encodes CASSQDHRRGQFF.

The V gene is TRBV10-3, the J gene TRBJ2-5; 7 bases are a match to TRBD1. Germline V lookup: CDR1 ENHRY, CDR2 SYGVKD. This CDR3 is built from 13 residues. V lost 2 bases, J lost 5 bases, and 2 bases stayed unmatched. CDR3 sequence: CAISETGEETQYF. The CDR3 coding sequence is TGTGCCATCAGTGAGACAGGGGAGGAGACCCAGTACTTC.